This is a list of T cell receptor beta chains from one sample in a study of T cells in Graves' hyperthyroidism and ophthalmopathy. Each CDR3 protein is one row after TCRdb ran MiXCR on the multiplex PCR reads. The table shows about 660,000 distinct CDR3 sequences, with 45% occurring only once. The sequenced sample was peripheral blood or thyroid tissue (not recorded which). These receptors were obtained from an adult man with Graves' disease, either hyperthyroidism or ophthalmopathy (not recorded which). Both conserved end residues are trimmed from each CDR3.

v_gene	j_gene	CDR3aa
TRBV5-1	TRBJ1-6	ASSSGTFDSPLH
TRBV6-6	TRBJ1-5	ASIGFYNQPQH
TRBV7-6	TRBJ2-2	ASSLASGRFTGELF
TRBV7-9	TRBJ2-7	ASSQVGTGAAEQY
TRBV24-1	TRBJ2-5	ATSDYGGVETQY
TRBV5-1	TRBJ2-5	ASSLDLAGNQETQY
TRBV5-1	TRBJ2-7	ASSLAGFREQY
TRBV3-1	TRBJ2-2	ASSYRRLNTGELF
TRBV6-5	TRBJ1-2	ASSYDMNGYT
TRBV9	TRBJ1-4	ASSATAGGGEKLF
TRBV12-3/TRBV12-4	TRBJ1-6	ASSQRTGYNSPLH
TRBV24-1	TRBJ2-6	ATSADNVLT
TRBV7-8	TRBJ1-4	ASSLGRGLSLGDEKLF
TRBV9	TRBJ1-2	ASSTKGQGANYGYT
TRBV7-9	TRBJ1-3	ASSQVGAGNTIY
TRBV7-2	TRBJ1-1	ASSLTTGTGGSEAF
TRBV6-5	TRBJ1-1	ASSRSAQVGNTEAF
TRBV7-7	TRBJ2-5	ASSYSPGRETQY
TRBV11-1	TRBJ1-1	ASSLGRQGFSEAF
TRBV30	TRBJ1-3	AWDRGNTIY
TRBV4-1	TRBJ2-3	ASSQRGGADTQY
TRBV7-9	TRBJ1-6	ASSHPGTGSNSPLH
TRBV19	TRBJ1-5	AWSGGQGRQPQH
TRBV15	TRBJ2-5	ATSSFGTYQETQY
TRBV7-9	TRBJ2-7	ASIPVGLSYEQY
TRBV2	TRBJ1-2	ASTVTGGGGYGYT
TRBV7-9	TRBJ1-2	ASSLGEYYGYT
TRBV20-1	TRBJ1-2	SAHTGAGNGYT
TRBV19	TRBJ1-2	ASCEIGTGVFYGYT
TRBV7-2	TRBJ1-5	ASSPPGRGPQPQH
TRBV7-8	TRBJ2-7	ASSLDGREQY
TRBV29-1	TRBJ1-1	SVTQGLMNTEAF
TRBV29-1	TRBJ1-2	SVDGRQGERHGYT
TRBV7-9	TRBJ1-4	ASSLIGATNEKLF
TRBV2	TRBJ1-2	ASSPPGNNYGYT
TRBV7-8	TRBJ1-4	ASSPRQPNEKLF
TRBV7-6	TRBJ2-7	ASWTGGNEQY
TRBV3-2	TRBJ2-5	ASSQEMQY
TRBV9	TRBJ2-2	ASGRGTTGELF
TRBV7-2	TRBJ1-4	ASSLKLGLRDEKLF
TRBV19	TRBJ1-5	ASMRGMSNQPQH
TRBV19	TRBJ1-2	ASSRTGMDYSYT
TRBV29-1	TRBJ1-6	SVGGGESPLH
TRBV10-3	TRBJ2-7	ASNPGTDYKQY